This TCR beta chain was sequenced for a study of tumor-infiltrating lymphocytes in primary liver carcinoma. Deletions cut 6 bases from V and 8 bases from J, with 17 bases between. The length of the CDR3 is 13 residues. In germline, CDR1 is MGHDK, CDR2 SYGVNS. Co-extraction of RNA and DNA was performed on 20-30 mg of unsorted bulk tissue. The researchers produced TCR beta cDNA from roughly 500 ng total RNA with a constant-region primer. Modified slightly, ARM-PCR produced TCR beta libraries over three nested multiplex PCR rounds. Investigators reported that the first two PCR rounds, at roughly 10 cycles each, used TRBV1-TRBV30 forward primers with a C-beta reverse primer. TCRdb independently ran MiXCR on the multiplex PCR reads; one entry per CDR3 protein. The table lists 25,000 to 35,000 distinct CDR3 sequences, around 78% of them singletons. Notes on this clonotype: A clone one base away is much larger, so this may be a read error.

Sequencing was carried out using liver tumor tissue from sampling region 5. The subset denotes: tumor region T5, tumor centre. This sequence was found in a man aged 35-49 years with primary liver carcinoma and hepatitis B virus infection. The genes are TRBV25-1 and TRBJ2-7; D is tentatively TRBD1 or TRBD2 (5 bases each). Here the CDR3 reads CASSTIEADKQYF. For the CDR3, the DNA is TGTGCCAGCAGCACTATCGAAGCGGACAAGCAGTACTTC.